Each of the 24 T cell receptor beta chains below was sequenced from the same sample in a study of CD8+ T cells in alopecia areata. This sample's treatment: oral pan-JAK inhibitor, 5-10 mg twice daily. RNA, once extracted, was reverse transcribed into cDNA for use as the sequencing template. Method: immunoSEQ multiplex PCR; TCRdb's copy keeps in-frame clones and lacks some. The sample lists a few hundred thousand clones; 35% to 45% were seen once. Sequencing was performed on CD4+ T cells sorted from blood, taken around week 30, from a patient treated with tofacitinib. These receptors all come from a human donor with alopecia areata.

This clone showed up just once. This CDR3 reads CTSSQRMGRQGRTQYF. The CDR3, as DNA: TGCACCAGCAGCCAACGAATGGGGAGGCAGGGACGGACCCAGTACTTC. The chain uses TRBV1 and TRBJ2-5; the table's D call TRBD2 went unverified against the DNA. TRBV1 is an annotated pseudogene. The CDR3 extends over 16 amino acids.

The rearrangement links TRBV7-9 to TRBJ2-1; the match to TRBD2 covers 10 bases. The CDR3 contains 15 residues. Looked up from germline, CDR1 is SEHNR and CDR2 is FQNEAQ (reference sequence). V lost 0 bases and J lost 7; bases outside the gene matches: 3. CDR3 in amino acids: CASSLASGRVNEQFF. The CDR3 DNA follows: TGTGCCAGCAGCTTAGCAAGCGGGAGGGTGAATGAGCAGTTCTTC.

This clone appeared a few times. The chain has TRBV19 and TRBJ2-7, with 7 bases identical to TRBD2. Germline assignment: CDR1 LNHDA and CDR2 SQIVND (reference sequence). The CDR3 contains 13 residues. J gave up 3 bases and V 8 bases, and 7 bases lay outside the gene matches. The CDR3 DNA is TGTGCCAGTGGCCGGAGCGGGATCTACGAGCAGTACTTC. Translation gives CASGRSGIYEQYF.

This clone has a handful of counts. The genes are TRBV7-2 and TRBJ1-1; tentatively, D is TRBD1 (5 bases). In germline, CDR1 is SGHTA, CDR2 FQGNSA. Trimming took 2 bases from V and 1 from J, leaving 20 bases between them. The CDR3 is made up of 18 amino acids. DNA for the CDR3: TGTGCCAGCAGCTTATATATTCGGGCAGGGCGAGCGAACACTGAAGCTTTCTTT. Amino acid sequence: CASSLYIRAGRANTEAFF.

The chain couples TRBV7-8 to TRBJ2-5; unclear D gene. Germline CDR1 reads SGHVS; CDR2 reads FQNEAQ. This CDR3 contains 15 residues. With 6 bases removed from V and 1 base from J, the gap between germline ends came to 15 bases. The DNA of the CDR3 is TGTGCCAGCAGTCCACGACGGCAGTCCCAAGAGACCCAGTACTTC. Translating gives CASSPRRQSQETQYF. Full variable domain (remainder filled in from reference TRBV7-8 and TRBJ2-5): GAGVSQSPRYKVAKRGQDVALRCDPISGHVSLFWYQQALGQGPEFLTYFQNEAQLDKSGLPSDRFFAERPEGSVSTLKIQRTQQEDSAVYLCASSPRRQSQETQYFGPGTRLLVL.

A few counts support this clone. The chain employs TRBV6-6 and TRBJ1-1; a weak D match, TRBD1 (6 bases). The CDR3 is made up of 14 amino acids. From germline, CDR1 is MNHNY and CDR2 SVGAGI (reference sequence). The V end lost 8 bases, the J end lost 0 bases, and 13 bases lay between the germline ends. This CDR3 reads CASGQNAMNTEAFF. CDR3 nucleotides: TGTGCCAGCGGACAGAATGCTATGAACACTGAAGCTTTCTTT.

This chain links TRBV2 with TRBJ1-2, with TRBD1 matching 8 bases. This CDR3 is built from 11 residues. Germline trimming cut 10 bases from V and 4 bases from J; bases unmatched to any gene: 2. Germline V gene data show CDR1 as SNHLY and CDR2 as FYNNEI. The CDR3 region is CATTGGYGYTF. DNA of the CDR3: TGTGCCACCACAGGGGGCTATGGCTACACCTTC.

The chain carries TRBV30 and TRBJ1-2; tentative D call: TRBD1 (5 bases). The CDR3 covers 12 residues. Germline V gene lookup returns CDR1 GTSNPN and CDR2 SVGIG (reference sequence). V lost 0 bases and J lost 5, with 7 bases in between. The CDR3 nucleotides are TGTGCCTGGAGTGTACAGGATTATGGCTACACCTTC. It encodes CAWSVQDYGYTF.

The CDR3 nucleotides are TGTGCCTGGAGTGATACCGGGACTAGCCCGCCTTATTTT. Protein product: CAWSDTGTSPPYF. The chain combines TRBV30 with TRBJ2-3; TRBD2 matches at 9 bases. CDR1 and CDR2 (germline): GTSNPN, SVGIG (reference sequence). The CDR3 length is 13 residues. J was trimmed by 15 bases and V by 1 base; bases with no gene match: 11. The whole variable domain, filled in from reference TRBV30 and TRBJ2-3, reads SQTIHQWPATLVQPVGSPLSLECTVEGTSNPNLYWYRQAAGRGLQLLFYSVGIGQISSEVPQNLSASRPQDRQFILSSKKLLLSDSGFYLCAWSDTGTSPPYFGPGTRLTVL.

Regarding this clone: The same CDR3 is also encoded by other DNA sequences in this sample. The chain employs TRBV6-1 and TRBJ1-1, with unresolved D. The germline V and J ends were trimmed by 2 bases and 1 base, with 5 bases remaining between them. The CDR3 has 13 residues. Germline lookup yields CDR1 MNHNS and CDR2 SASEGT. CDR3 sequence (DNA): TGTGCCAGCAGTGAAAGAGGGAACACTGAAGCTTTCTTT. The encoded protein is CASSERGNTEAFF.

This sequence joins TRBV29-1 and TRBJ2-7, with TRBD2 matching 8 bases. This CDR3 has 11 residues. V gave up 5 bases and J gave up 6 bases; unmatched junction bases: 3. Germline loops: CDR1 SQVTM, CDR2 ANQGSEA. The DNA of the CDR3 is TGCAGCGTTTGGCGGGGGGTCGAGCAGTACTTC. This translates into CSVWRGVEQYF.

The J gene is TRBJ1-1, the V gene TRBV10-3, with TRBD1 matching over 8 bases. The CDR3 totals 15 residues. Unmatched junction bases numbered 6, after V lost 6 bases and J lost 0 bases. The V gene's germline CDR1 is ENHRY and CDR2 SYGVKD. The CDR3 loop is CAIRLDRGMNTEAFF. The CDR3 nucleotides are TGTGCCATCAGACTAGACAGGGGTATGAACACTGAAGCTTTCTTT.

The CDR3 sequence: CSVGPGVGEKLFF. DNA of the CDR3: TGCAGCGTGGGACCAGGGGTAGGGGAAAAACTGTTTTTT. This chain joins TRBV29-1 and TRBJ1-4; a weak D match, TRBD1 (6 bases). Trimming removed 6 bases at V and 8 bases at J, with 16 bases between. The CDR3 length is 13 residues. Germline CDR1 and CDR2: SQVTM and ANQGSEA. The whole variable domain, remainder taken from reference TRBV29-1 and TRBJ1-4, is SAVISQKPSRDICQRGTSLTIQCQVDSQVTMMFWYRQQPGQSLTLIATANQGSEATYESGFVIDKFPISRPNLTFSTLTVSNMSPEDSSIYLCSVGPGVGEKLFFGSGTQLSVL.

The genes are TRBV7-3 and TRBJ2-5; tentative D call: TRBD2 (5 bases). The J call may be wrong; the DNA end is better matched by TRBJ2-7. The CDR3 runs to 14 residues. Germline lookup yields CDR1 SGHTA and CDR2 FQGTGA. CDR3 sequence (DNA): TGTGCCAGCAGTTCCACCGGGGATTACTACGAGCAGTACTTC. It is translated as CASSSTGDYYEQYF.

The chain carries TRBV30 and TRBJ2-3; D is unclear. Germline CDR1 and CDR2: GTSNPN and SVGIG (reference sequence). This CDR3 spans 12 amino acids. V was trimmed by 2 bases and J by 6 bases, leaving 9 bases between them. This CDR3 reads CAWSPSVDTQYF. CDR3 in DNA: TGTGCCTGGAGTCCAAGCGTGGATACGCAGTATTTT.

The CDR3: CASSMGAGTEAFF. The DNA for the CDR3 is TGTGCCAGTAGTATGGGGGCGGGCACTGAAGCTTTCTTT. The V gene is TRBV19, the J gene TRBJ1-1; possible D gene TRBD1, 6 bases. From germline, CDR1 is LNHDA and CDR2 SQIVND (reference sequence). Trimming shortened V by 3 bases and J by 4 bases, and 9 bases separated the two germline ends. This CDR3 is built from 13 residues.

The chain joins TRBV5-1 to TRBJ2-1; 11 bases fit TRBD1. Germline CDR1 reads SGHRS; CDR2 reads YFSETQ. This CDR3 is 14 amino acids long. The V segment lost 4 bases and the J segment 9 bases; nucleotides outside the gene matches: 6. CDR3 nucleotide sequence: TGCGCCAGCAGCAAAGGACAGGGGGCCAGTGAGCAGTTCTTC. Its translation: CASSKGQGASEQFF.

V gene TRBV30 combines with J gene TRBJ1-2; tentatively, D is TRBD1 (5 bases). Germline CDR1 reads GTSNPN; CDR2 reads SVGIG (reference sequence). This CDR3 contains 18 residues. The V gene lost 6 bases and the J gene lost 0 bases, with 26 bases spanning the gap. DNA of the CDR3: TGTGCCTGCCACCCCCTAGGGGACCCATATCGGGCTAACTATGGCTACACCTTC. As protein: CACHPLGDPYRANYGYTF.

V usage is TRBV19 and J usage is TRBJ2-7, with a weak D call TRBD1 (6 bases). V lost 6 bases and J lost 2, with 14 bases in between. The CDR3 is 14 amino acids. Per the germline V gene, CDR1 is LNHDA and CDR2 is SQIVND (reference sequence). CDR3 coding DNA: TGTGCCAGTAGGCAAACAGGGTCGGCCTACGAGCAGTACTTC. Translated: CASRQTGSAYEQYF.

The table lists this clone with a few counts. The CDR3 is CASSLAVEQFF. CDR3 nucleotide sequence: TGTGCCAGCAGCTTAGCGGTAGAGCAGTTCTTC. V gene TRBV11-1 combines with J gene TRBJ2-1, with D uncertain. Germline V gene sequence: CDR1 SGHAT, CDR2 FQDESV (reference sequence). Trimming stripped 0 bases from V and 10 bases from J, with 4 bases between. The CDR3 sequence is 11 residues long.

The chain is built from TRBV30 and TRBJ2-6, with 9 bases fitting TRBD1. Germline lookup yields CDR1 GTSNPN and CDR2 SVGIG (reference sequence). The CDR3 totals 16 residues. After removal of 2 bases from V and 3 bases from J, the junction contained 5 bases not matched to a gene. CDR3 amino acids: CAWSPGQGGGANVLTF. CDR3 in DNA: TGTGCCTGGAGTCCGGGACAGGGAGGTGGGGCCAACGTCCTGACTTTC.

The rearrangement links TRBV5-1 to TRBJ2-1, with 7 bases identical to TRBD1. V lost 0 bases to trimming and J lost 0 bases; unmatched junction nucleotides: 3. CDR3 size: 16 residues. The germline V gene encodes CDR1 SGHRS and CDR2 YFSETQ. This chain's CDR3 is CASSLATGNSYNEQFF. CDR3 DNA sequence: TGCGCCAGCAGCTTGGCGACAGGGAACTCCTACAATGAGCAGTTCTTC. The full variable domain, its missing parts supplied by reference TRBV5-1 and TRBJ2-1, is KAGVTQTPRYLIKTRGQQVTLSCSPISGHRSVSWYQQTPGQGLQFLFEYFSETQRNKGNFPGRFSGRQFSNSRSEMNVSTLELGDSALYLCASSLATGNSYNEQFFGPGTRLTVL.

The chain uses TRBV6-5 and TRBJ2-3; 11 bases fit TRBD1. V trimming: 1 base; J trimming: 5 bases; junction bases outside the gene matches: 2. The CDR3 contains 15 residues. From germline, CDR1 is MNHEY and CDR2 SVGAGI. The CDR3 reads CASSYWTGGEDTQYF. The DNA for the CDR3 is TGTGCCAGCAGTTACTGGACAGGGGGCGAAGATACGCAGTATTTT.

The chain uses TRBV7-9 and TRBJ2-7, with TRBD1 identical over 7 bases. The CDR3 length is 15 residues. V shed 5 bases and J 4 bases; nucleotides not matched to a gene: 11. Germline V gene sequence: CDR1 SEHNR, CDR2 FQNEAQ (reference sequence). The CDR3, as DNA: TGTGCCAGCAGCCGTCGGGACAGACCGACTTACGAGCAGTACTTC. Translated, it gives CASSRRDRPTYEQYF.